This passage covers 26 T cell receptor beta chains from one sample sequenced in a study of blood T cell repertoires in COVID-19. Generated by immunoSEQ multiplex PCR, the TCRdb table keeps only in-frame clones and is missing some. The data contain 130,000 to 150,000 clones, 80% to 85% of them singletons. Sample: PBMCs or T cells enriched from blood (not recorded which). These receptors originate from a woman aged 45 to 65 who had been exposed to COVID-19.

This clone has only a few counts. This chain joins TRBV27 and TRBJ1-1; a weak D match, TRBD1 (5 bases). V lost 3 bases, J lost 4 bases, and 9 bases lay in between. The V gene's germline CDR1 is MNHEY and CDR2 SMNVEV (reference sequence). There are 13 residues in the CDR3. The CDR3 spells CASSFRGFTEAFF. The CDR3 coding sequence is TGTGCCAGCAGTTTTCGGGGGTTCACTGAAGCTTTCTTT.

V usage is TRBV19 and J usage is TRBJ2-5; 13 nucleotides match TRBD2. In germline, CDR1 is LNHDA, CDR2 SQIVND (reference sequence). The ends lost 5 bases at V and 2 bases at J; junction bases unmatched: 11. This CDR3 comprises 18 residues. The CDR3 coding sequence is TGTGCCAGTAGTCCCGGACTAGCGGGGGATTATTTACAAGAGACCCAGTACTTC. Protein sequence: CASSPGLAGDYLQETQYF.

This sequence joins TRBV5-4 and TRBJ2-2; 10 nucleotides match TRBD2. The CDR3 runs 15 residues. The V gene end was trimmed by 1 base and the J gene end by 4 bases; junction bases not matched to a gene: 1. In germline, CDR1 is SGHNT, CDR2 YYREEE (reference sequence). The CDR3 coding sequence is TGTGCCAGCAGCTTGAAGCGGGGGGGCACCGGGGAGCTGTTTTTT. As protein: CASSLKRGGTGELFF.

The chain recombines TRBV5-1 with TRBJ1-1; 8 bases match TRBD1. V was clipped by 1 base and J by 5 bases; unmatched bases: 7. CDR3 length: 15 amino acids. The germline V gene has CDR1 SGHRS and CDR2 YFSETQ. The DNA of the CDR3 is TGCGCCAGCAGCTTGCAGGGGGCTGGGAGTACTGAAGCTTTCTTT. It encodes CASSLQGAGSTEAFF.

This sequence joins TRBV7-9 and TRBJ2-5, with unresolved D. The CDR3 runs to 13 residues. With 2 bases removed from V and 2 bases from J, the gap between germline ends came to 6 bases. The germline CDR1 and CDR2 sequences are SEHNR and FQNEAQ (reference sequence). The CDR3 here is CASSLYQQETQYF. The DNA for the CDR3 is TGTGCCAGCAGCTTATACCAGCAAGAGACCCAGTACTTC.

The chain carries TRBV15 and TRBJ1-1, with D possibly being TRBD1 (6 bases). Between the trimmed V and J ends, which lost 0 bases and 2 bases, there was a span of 16 bases. The CDR3 has 17 residues. Per germline, CDR1 LNHNV and CDR2 YYDKDF (reference sequence). For the CDR3, the DNA is TGTGCCACCAGCAGAGATCTCGGCAGGGGCGGAAACACTGAAGCTTTCTTT. Its translation: CATSRDLGRGGNTEAFF.

CDR3 coding DNA: TGTGCCAGCAGCATACCAACTTTTGTGGGGGCGGGCAATGAGCAGTTCTTC. Translating gives CASSIPTFVGAGNEQFF. The chain employs TRBV5-6 and TRBJ2-1, with a weak D call TRBD1 (6 bases). Per the germline V gene, CDR1 is SGHDT and CDR2 is YYEEEE. The V end was cut by 4 bases, the J end by 6 bases, with 23 bases between. This CDR3 has 17 amino acids.

The chain combines TRBV19 with TRBJ1-5, with 7 bases fitting TRBD1. Germline V gene sequence: CDR1 LNHDA, CDR2 SQIVND (reference sequence). The CDR3 spans 15 residues. After removal of 5 bases from V and 7 bases from J, the junction contained 11 bases not matched to a gene. The CDR3 is CASSVDGTEGQPQHF. In DNA, the CDR3 is TGTGCCAGTAGTGTGGACGGGACAGAGGGGCAGCCCCAGCATTTT.

The chain links TRBV16 to TRBJ2-5, with unresolved D. Germline CDR1 reads KGHSY; CDR2 reads FQNENV. The CDR3 spans 14 residues. V was clipped by 2 bases and J by 4 bases, with 11 bases between them. CDR3 region: CASSQRVSRETQYF. The CDR3 DNA sequence: TGTGCCAGCAGCCAACGGGTTAGTAGAGAGACCCAGTACTTC.

The J gene is TRBJ2-2, the V gene TRBV2; TRBD1 matches 11 bases. The trim removed 9 bases at V and 6 bases at J, leaving 12 bases unmatched. The V gene's germline CDR1 is SNHLY and CDR2 FYNNEI. The CDR3 sequence is 16 residues long. CDR3 bases: TGTGCCAGTGGTTCTGGGACAGGGGGAGGGGCCGGGGAGCTGTTTTTT. As protein: CASGSGTGGGAGELFF. Together with reference TRBV2 and TRBJ2-2, the CDR3 gives the full variable domain: EPEVTQTPSHQVTQMGQEVILRCVPISNHLYFYWYRQILGQKVEFLVSFYNNEISEKSEIFDDQFSVERPDGSNFTLKIRSTKLEDSAMYFCASGSGTGGGAGELFFGEGSRLTVL.

V and J are TRBV3-1 (or the pseudogene TRBV3-2) and TRBJ1-2, with D unclear. Germline CDR1 is LGHDT and CDR2 is YNNKEL (reference sequence). V lost 3 bases, J lost 7 bases, and 9 bases lay in between. The CDR3 is made up of 12 amino acids. The CDR3 coding sequence is TGTGCCAGCAGCCAGAGGGTCGTTGGCTACACCTTC. It yields the protein CASSQRVVGYTF.

The chain is built from TRBV9 and TRBJ1-6, with D hard to call. CDR3 length: 14 residues. CDR1 is SGDLS and CDR2 is YYNGEE in the germline V gene. Trimming took off 3 bases at V and 7 bases at J, with 11 bases between the two ends. The CDR3 protein is CASSAGTGNSPLHF. CDR3 DNA sequence: TGTGCCAGCAGCGCCGGTACCGGGAATTCACCCCTCCACTTT.

The chain has TRBV6-6 and TRBJ1-2; D unresolved. The CDR3 extends over 12 amino acids. Germline loops: CDR1 MNHNY, CDR2 SVGAGI (reference sequence). V was shortened by 7 bases and J by 12 bases, with 18 bases between the two germline ends. CDR3 loop: CASTTGLSVDTF. The CDR3 DNA sequence: TGTGCCAGCACCACCGGACTGTCTGTGGACACCTTC.

The chain carries TRBV7-9 and TRBJ2-1, with D uncertain. Trimming removed 5 bases at V and 5 bases at J, with 7 bases between. CDR3 size: 12 residues. The germline V gene encodes CDR1 SEHNR and CDR2 FQNEAQ (reference sequence). The CDR3 loop is CASSEADNEQFF. The CDR3 nucleotides are TGTGCCAGCAGCGAGGCCGACAATGAGCAGTTCTTC.

The count of this clone is one. The rearrangement uses TRBV6-1 and TRBJ1-6; D is ambiguous. Trimming took off 3 bases at V and 1 base at J, with 7 bases between the two ends. There are 15 residues in the CDR3. CDR1 MNHNS and CDR2 SASEGT come from the germline V gene. CDR3 in amino acids: CASSDRRSYNSPLHF. DNA of the CDR3: TGTGCCAGCAGTGACCGGAGATCCTATAATTCACCCCTCCACTTT.

V usage is TRBV18 and J usage is TRBJ2-2, with D perhaps matching TRBD2 (5 bases). The CDR3 totals 15 residues. The ends were cut back, 6 bases at V and 2 bases at J, with 13 bases in the middle. The germline gives CDR1 KGHSH, CDR2 LQKENI. This chain's CDR3 is CASSSETGNTGELFF. As DNA, the CDR3 is TGTGCCAGCTCCTCTGAGACGGGAAACACCGGGGAGCTGTTTTTT.

J is TRBJ2-7 and V is TRBV5-4, with 7 bases identical to TRBD2. CDR1 SGHNT and CDR2 YYREEE come from the germline V gene (reference sequence). The CDR3 loop spans 14 amino acids. With 0 bases clipped from V and 4 bases from J, the junction kept 4 bases outside the gene matches. This chain's CDR3 is CASSLAGGGYEQYF. For the CDR3, the DNA is TGTGCCAGCAGCTTGGCGGGGGGTGGATACGAGCAGTACTTC. The variable domain in full, completed from reference TRBV5-4 and TRBJ2-7, reads ETGVTQSPTHLIKTRGQQVTLRCSSQSGHNTVSWYQQALGQGPQFIFQYYREEENGRGNFPPRFSGLQFPNYSSELNVNALELDDSALYLCASSLAGGGYEQYFGPGTRLTVT.

The V call is TRBV30, the J call TRBJ2-5; 8 bases agree with TRBD2. The length of the CDR3 is 13 residues. The trim removed 6 bases at V and 3 bases at J, leaving 6 bases unmatched. Germline-derived CDR1 and CDR2 are GTSNPN and SVGIG (reference sequence). As DNA, the CDR3 is TGTGCCTGCTCAGCGGGAGACAAAGAGACCCAGTACTTC. The encoded protein is CACSAGDKETQYF.

This chain joins TRBV14 and TRBJ1-6; 7 nucleotides align to TRBD1. Per the germline V gene, CDR1 is SGHDN and CDR2 is FVKESK. V was pared by 6 bases and J by 6 bases, with 11 bases of the junction left unmatched. The CDR3 runs to 16 residues. The CDR3 region has the DNA TGTGCCAGCAGACTCACCGACAGGGCAGTTAATTCACCCCTCCACTTT. It specifies CASRLTDRAVNSPLHF.

The chain is built from TRBV19 and TRBJ2-4; 8 bases line up with TRBD1. The CDR3 consists of 17 residues. The germline gives CDR1 LNHDA, CDR2 SQIVND (reference sequence). After removal of 1 base from V and 1 base from J, the junction contained 6 bases not matched to a gene. The CDR3 bases are TGTGCCAGTAGTATAGCGGGGCAGGGGGCGGCCAAAAACATTCAGTACTTC. Protein: CASSIAGQGAAKNIQYF. Based on the CDR3 plus reference TRBV19 and TRBJ2-4, the full variable domain is DGGITQSPKYLFRKEGQNVTLSCEQNLNHDAMYWYRQDPGQGLRLIYYSQIVNDFQKGDIAEGYSVSREKKESFPLTVTSAQKNPTAFYLCASSIAGQGAAKNIQYFGAGTRLSVL.

This clone was seen only a few times. The gene calls are TRBV12-3 or TRBV12-4 and TRBJ1-2; D uncertain. The CDR3 is 12 residues long. V dropped 7 bases and J dropped 2 bases, with 8 bases sitting between them. CDR3 residues: CASTFGNYGYTF. The CDR3 DNA sequence: TGTGCCAGCACCTTCGGGAACTATGGCTACACCTTC.

This clone was counted a few times. The CDR3 protein is CASSLDLEGISSYNEQFF. The DNA for the CDR3 is TGTGCCAGCAGCTTAGATCTGGAGGGGATTAGCTCCTACAATGAGCAGTTCTTC. The V call is TRBV11-2, the J call TRBJ2-1; maybe TRBD2 (6 bases). Germline V lookup: CDR1 SGHAT, CDR2 FQNNGV. The V and J ends lost 0 bases and 0 bases respectively, with 15 bases between them. The CDR3 runs to 18 residues.

The rearrangement links TRBV27 to TRBJ2-1; D gene unclear. CDR1 and CDR2 (germline): MNHEY, SMNVEV (reference sequence). Trimming took off 2 bases at V and 8 bases at J, with 16 bases between the two ends. This CDR3 is built from 15 residues. The CDR3 coding sequence is TGTGCCAGCAGTTTACACCTAGATGGATTCGATGAGCAGTTCTTC. Residues: CASSLHLDGFDEQFF.

This rearrangement joins TRBV19 to TRBJ2-1; 11 positions match TRBD2. This CDR3 spans 16 amino acids. V shed 6 bases, J shed 7 bases, and the junction held 11 bases outside the gene matches. Germline values: CDR1 LNHDA, CDR2 SQIVND (reference sequence). The CDR3 region is CASSPLLAGGDNEQFF. The CDR3 region has the DNA TGTGCCAGTAGCCCGCTCCTAGCGGGAGGTGATAATGAGCAGTTCTTC.

This clone showed up just a few times. V and J are TRBV29-1 and TRBJ2-2; 10 bases match TRBD1. CDR3 length: 14 residues. The germline gives CDR1 SQVTM, CDR2 ANQGSEA. The junction had 1 base not matched to a gene; V was cut back by 5 bases and J by 1 base. The CDR3, as DNA: TGCAGCGTTAGGACAGGGGGGAACACCGGGGAGCTGTTTTTT. Amino acids: CSVRTGGNTGELFF.

This CDR3 reads CASRPPSGGAEDTQYF. The CDR3 nucleotides read TGTGCCAGCAGACCTCCTAGCGGGGGGGCGGAAGATACGCAGTATTTT. The genes are TRBV7-9 and TRBJ2-3; 12 nucleotides match TRBD2. Unmatched junction bases numbered 9, after V lost 6 bases and J lost 5 bases. Germline CDR1 is SEHNR and CDR2 is FQNEAQ (reference sequence). This CDR3 is built from 16 residues.